A selection of T cell receptor beta chains follows, all from one sample in a study of cytomegalovirus exposure and HLA in healthy donors. Assay used: immunoSEQ multiplex PCR; TCRdb lists only in-frame clones, some missing. This table has about 110,000 clones, approximately 96% appearing once. What was sequenced was PBMCs. These receptors were obtained from a young woman in good health and CMV-seronegative. Each CDR3 is given with its conserved first and last residue. A D gene is named only where the DNA matches it firmly. Size tells how often a clone was seen (once, few, many) or the class of an expanded clone, and some rows leave it out.

d_call: NA; clone_size: NA; v_call: TRBV5-4; j_call: TRBJ1-1; cdr3_aa: CASSLAGSLGTEAFF; cdr3_nt: TGTGCCAGCAGCTTGGCCGGGTCCCTGGGCACTGAAGCTTTCTTT
d_call: NA; clone_size: once; v_call: TRBV18; j_call: TRBJ2-2; cdr3_aa: CASSHQTNRAGELFF; cdr3_nt: TGTGCCAGCTCCCACCAAACCAACAGGGCCGGGGAGCTGTTTTTT
d_call: NA; clone_size: NA; v_call: TRBV6-6; j_call: TRBJ1-2; cdr3_aa: CASSRTADYGYTF; cdr3_nt: TGTGCCAGCAGCCGGACAGCAGACTATGGCTACACCTTC
d_call: TRBD1; clone_size: NA; v_call: TRBV4-1; j_call: TRBJ2-2; cdr3_aa: CASSQPSTGAVGELFF; cdr3_nt: TGCGCCAGCAGCCAGCCCTCGACAGGGGCGGTCGGGGAGCTGTTTTTT
d_call: TRBD1; clone_size: NA; v_call: TRBV27; j_call: TRBJ1-2; cdr3_aa: CASSFRDRAPGYTF; cdr3_nt: TGTGCCAGCAGTTTCCGGGACAGGGCTCCTGGCTACACCTTC
d_call: TRBD1; clone_size: NA; v_call: TRBV7-2; j_call: TRBJ2-6; cdr3_aa: CASSTGPSSGANVLTF; cdr3_nt: TGTGCCAGCTCGACAGGGCCCAGCTCTGGGGCCAACGTCCTGACTTTC
d_call: TRBD2; clone_size: NA; v_call: TRBV28; j_call: TRBJ2-7; cdr3_aa: CVSGGVMSGQYF; cdr3_nt: TGTGTCTCCGGGGGGGTGATGTCCGGGCAGTACTTC
d_call: NA; clone_size: NA; v_call: TRBV27; j_call: TRBJ2-2; cdr3_aa: CASSRLGVGELFF; cdr3_nt: TGTGCCAGCAGCCGCTTAGGGGTCGGGGAGCTGTTTTTT
d_call: NA; clone_size: NA; v_call: TRBV28; j_call: TRBJ1-5; cdr3_aa: CASTLSPGNQPQHF; cdr3_nt: TGTGCCAGCACCCTTTCCCCGGGCAATCAGCCCCAGCATTTT
d_call: TRBD1; clone_size: NA; v_call: TRBV7-9; j_call: TRBJ2-1; cdr3_aa: CASSSRTGESPNEQFF; cdr3_nt: TGTGCCAGCAGCTCCCGGACAGGGGAATCCCCAAATGAGCAGTTCTTC
d_call: TRBD1; clone_size: NA; v_call: TRBV5-1; j_call: TRBJ2-7; cdr3_aa: CASSRDSYEQYF; cdr3_nt: TGCGCCAGCAGCAGGGACAGCTACGAGCAGTACTTC
d_call: NA; clone_size: NA; v_call: TRBV6-7; j_call: TRBJ1-1; cdr3_aa: CASSYVGRVVTEAFF; cdr3_nt: TGTGCCAGCAGTTACGTTGGCAGGGTTGTCACTGAAGCTTTCTTT
d_call: TRBD2; clone_size: NA; v_call: TRBV15; j_call: TRBJ2-2; cdr3_aa: CATSRMTSPNTGELFF; cdr3_nt: TGTGCCACCAGCAGAATGACTAGCCCGAACACCGGGGAGCTGTTTTTT